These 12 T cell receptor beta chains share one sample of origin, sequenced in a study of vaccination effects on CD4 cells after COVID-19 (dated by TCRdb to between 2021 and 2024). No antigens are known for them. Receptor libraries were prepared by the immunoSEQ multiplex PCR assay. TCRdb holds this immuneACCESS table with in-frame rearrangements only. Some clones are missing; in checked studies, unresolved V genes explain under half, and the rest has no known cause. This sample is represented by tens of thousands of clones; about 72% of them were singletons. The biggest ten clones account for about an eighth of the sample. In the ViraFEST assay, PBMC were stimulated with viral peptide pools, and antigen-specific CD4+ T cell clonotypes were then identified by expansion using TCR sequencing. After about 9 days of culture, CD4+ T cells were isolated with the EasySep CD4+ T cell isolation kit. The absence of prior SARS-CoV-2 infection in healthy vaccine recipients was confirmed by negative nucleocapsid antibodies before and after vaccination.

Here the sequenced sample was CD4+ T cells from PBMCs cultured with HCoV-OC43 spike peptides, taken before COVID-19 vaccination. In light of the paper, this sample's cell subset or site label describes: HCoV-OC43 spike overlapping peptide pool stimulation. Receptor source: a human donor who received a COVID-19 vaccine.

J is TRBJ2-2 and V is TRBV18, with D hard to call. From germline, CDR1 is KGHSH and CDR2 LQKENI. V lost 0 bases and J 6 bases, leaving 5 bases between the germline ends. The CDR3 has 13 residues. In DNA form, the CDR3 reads TGTGCCAGCTCACCACCCGGTTCCGGGGAGCTGTTTTTT. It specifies CASSPPGSGELFF.

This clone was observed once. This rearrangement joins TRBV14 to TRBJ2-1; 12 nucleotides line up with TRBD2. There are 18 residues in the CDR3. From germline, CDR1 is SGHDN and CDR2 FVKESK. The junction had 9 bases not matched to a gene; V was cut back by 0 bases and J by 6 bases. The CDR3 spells CASSQERLTSGGGNEQFF. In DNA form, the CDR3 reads TGTGCCAGCAGCCAAGAACGATTGACTAGCGGGGGAGGCAATGAGCAGTTCTTC.

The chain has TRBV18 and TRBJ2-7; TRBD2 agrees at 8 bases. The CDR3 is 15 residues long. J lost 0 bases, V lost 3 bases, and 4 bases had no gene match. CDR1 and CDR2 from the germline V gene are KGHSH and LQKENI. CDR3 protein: CASSPKRGSSYEQYF. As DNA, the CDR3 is TGTGCCAGCTCACCGAAGCGGGGGAGCTCCTACGAGCAGTACTTC. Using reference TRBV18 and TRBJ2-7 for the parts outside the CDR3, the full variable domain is NAGVMQNPRHLVRRRGQEARLRCSPMKGHSHVYWYRQLPEEGLKFMVYLQKENIIDESGMPKERFSAEFPKEGPSILRIQQVVRGDSAAYFCASSPKRGSSYEQYFGPGTRLTVT.

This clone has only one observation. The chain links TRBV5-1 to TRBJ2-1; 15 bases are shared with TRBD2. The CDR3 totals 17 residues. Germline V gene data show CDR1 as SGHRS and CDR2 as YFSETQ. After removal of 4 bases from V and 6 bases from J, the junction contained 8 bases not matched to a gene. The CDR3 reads CASSPGLAGGPFNEQFF. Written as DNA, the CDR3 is TGCGCCAGCAGCCCAGGACTAGCGGGGGGGCCATTCAATGAGCAGTTCTTC.

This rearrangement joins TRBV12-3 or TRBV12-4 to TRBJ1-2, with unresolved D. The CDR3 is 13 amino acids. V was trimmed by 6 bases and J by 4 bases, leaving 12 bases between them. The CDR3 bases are TGTGCCAGCAGGGATACATCTCCCTATGGCTACACCTTC. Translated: CASRDTSPYGYTF.

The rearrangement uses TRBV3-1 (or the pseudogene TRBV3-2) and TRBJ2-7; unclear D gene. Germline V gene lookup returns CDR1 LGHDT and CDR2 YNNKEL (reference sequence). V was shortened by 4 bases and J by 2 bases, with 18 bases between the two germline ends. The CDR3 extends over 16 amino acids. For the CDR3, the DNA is TGTGCCAGCAGCCCCTCCACGAGGTACGGTACCTACGAGCAGTACTTC. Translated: CASSPSTRYGTYEQYF.

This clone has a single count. CDR3 loop: CATSRDNGETQYF. The CDR3 nucleotides are TGTGCCACCAGCAGAGATAACGGAGAAACGCAGTATTTT. This chain links TRBV15 with TRBJ2-3; no definite D call. The CDR3 runs 13 residues. Germline V lookup: CDR1 LNHNV, CDR2 YYDKDF (reference sequence). V lost 0 bases and J lost 9, with 10 bases in between.

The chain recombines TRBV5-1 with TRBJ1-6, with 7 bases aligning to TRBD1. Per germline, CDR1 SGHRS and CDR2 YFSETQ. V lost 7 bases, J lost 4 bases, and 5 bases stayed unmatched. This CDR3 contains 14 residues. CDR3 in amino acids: CASGPGQYNSPLHF. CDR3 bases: TGCGCCAGCGGTCCGGGACAGTATAATTCACCCCTCCACTTT.

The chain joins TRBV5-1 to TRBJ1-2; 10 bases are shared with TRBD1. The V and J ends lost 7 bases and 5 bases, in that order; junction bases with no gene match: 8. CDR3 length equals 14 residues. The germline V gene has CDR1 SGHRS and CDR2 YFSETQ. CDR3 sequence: CASQTGTGVYGYTF. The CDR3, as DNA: TGCGCCAGCCAGACCGGGACAGGGGTTTATGGCTACACCTTC.

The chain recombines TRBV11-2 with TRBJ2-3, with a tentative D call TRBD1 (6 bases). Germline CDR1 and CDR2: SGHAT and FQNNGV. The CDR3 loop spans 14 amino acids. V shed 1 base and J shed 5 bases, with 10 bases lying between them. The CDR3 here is CASSLGNREDTQYF. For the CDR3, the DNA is TGTGCCAGCAGCTTAGGCAACAGGGAAGATACGCAGTATTTT.

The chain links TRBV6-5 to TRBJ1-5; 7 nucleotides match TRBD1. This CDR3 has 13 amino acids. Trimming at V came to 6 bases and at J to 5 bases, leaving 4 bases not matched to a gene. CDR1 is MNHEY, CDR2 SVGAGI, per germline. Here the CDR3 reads CASRGTDYQPQHF. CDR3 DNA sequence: TGTGCCAGCAGGGGGACAGACTATCAGCCCCAGCATTTT.

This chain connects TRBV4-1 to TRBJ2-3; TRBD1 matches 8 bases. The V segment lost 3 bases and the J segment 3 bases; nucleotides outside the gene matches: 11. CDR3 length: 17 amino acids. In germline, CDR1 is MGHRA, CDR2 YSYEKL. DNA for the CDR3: TGCGCCAGCAGCCAGAGCAGGGACAGGTCCCTGACAGATACGCAGTATTTT. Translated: CASSQSRDRSLTDTQYF.